This entry is about one T cell receptor beta chain. The antigen it binds to is not known. One base away there is no much larger clone; base qualities are not given. This sample stems from a study of blood T cell repertoires in COVID-19 (TCRdb year 2020). Notes on the research overall: The collaborator samples originated in the United States, Italy and Spain and spanned the acute and convalescent phases of COVID-19. The sample metadata nearly always contained a de-identified subject ID, COVID-19 status, age in years and sex. Samples were obtained from the ongoing ImmuneRACE study (first 160 participants) and from about 1,300 subjects provided by 6 global collaborators. The repertoires were released in a freely available public database meant as a resource for research on the immune response to SARS-CoV-2. Where available, HLA class I and class II types were obtained from metadata supplied by the sample provider rather than from assay-based typing. The material from the prospective study consisted of cDNA or gDNA derived from T cells, B-cell-depleted T cells, or PBMCs. Subjects who had been exposed to COVID-19, were actively infected with it, or had recovered from it provided the deeply sampled blood TCRbeta repertoires that made up the dataset.

The investigation overall reported the following: The quantity of clinical and demographic metadata differed by source and by participant and was supplied without curation.

TCRbeta CDR3 regions were amplified from genomic DNA using the immunoSEQ Assay, a bias-controlled multiplex PCR. In the original analysis: The number of nucleated cells in each sample was estimated from the amplification of reference gene primers within the assay. To quantify the absolute abundance of each unique TCRbeta CDR3 rearrangement, sequence reads were collapsed and filtered. For each sample, productive Simpson clonality was calculated as the square root of Simpson's diversity index across productive rearrangements. Sourced from immuneACCESS, this table was stored by TCRdb with only in-frame sequences that have V and J called. A share of the clones is absent; for the studies checked, an unresolved V gene accounts for under half, and the remainder has no known explanation. The V and J calls and clone size are taken from that table; D and trimming were inferred from the DNA. The sample has around 70,000 clones on record, less than 85% of them singletons. More than 6.5% of the sample belongs to the ten largest clones.

The collaborating institutions used their own protocols to collect whole blood in K2EDTA tubes. For TCRbeta analysis, collaborator samples were shipped as frozen whole blood, as isolated PBMCs, or as DNA extracted from either sample type. The CDR3 runs 16 amino acids, cysteine and phenylalanine included. The DNA shown is the 48-base CDR3, in frame from base 1. CDR1 and CDR2 (LGHDT, YNNKEL) derive from the germline V gene (reference sequence). Trimming at the junction amounts to 1 base on V and 2 bases on J, and the germline ends lie 14 bases apart. This receptor was taken from a man between 60 and 70 years old with acute or convalescent COVID-19. Sample: peripheral blood. Recombination joined TRBV3-1 (or the pseudogene TRBV3-2) with TRBJ2-5; TRBD2 is possibly the D segment (5 matching bases). The nucleotides read TGTGCCAGCAGCCAAGGCCGGCTAGCCGGACAAGAGACCCAGTACTTC. This sequence encodes CASSQGRLAGQETQYF.